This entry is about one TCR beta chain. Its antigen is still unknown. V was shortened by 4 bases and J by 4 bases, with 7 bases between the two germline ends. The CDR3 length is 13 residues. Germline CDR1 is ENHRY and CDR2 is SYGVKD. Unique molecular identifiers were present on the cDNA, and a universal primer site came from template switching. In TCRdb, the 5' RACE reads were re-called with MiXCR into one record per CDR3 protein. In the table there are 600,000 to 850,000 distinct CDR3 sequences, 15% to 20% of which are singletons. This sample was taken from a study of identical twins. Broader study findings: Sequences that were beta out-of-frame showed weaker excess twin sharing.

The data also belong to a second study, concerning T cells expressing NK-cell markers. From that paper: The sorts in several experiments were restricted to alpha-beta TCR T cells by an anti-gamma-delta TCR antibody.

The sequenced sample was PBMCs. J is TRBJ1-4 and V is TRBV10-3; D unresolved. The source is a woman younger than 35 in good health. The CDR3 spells CAISAGFNEKLFF. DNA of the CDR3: TGTGCCATCAGTGCGGGGTTTAATGAAAAACTGTTTTTT.